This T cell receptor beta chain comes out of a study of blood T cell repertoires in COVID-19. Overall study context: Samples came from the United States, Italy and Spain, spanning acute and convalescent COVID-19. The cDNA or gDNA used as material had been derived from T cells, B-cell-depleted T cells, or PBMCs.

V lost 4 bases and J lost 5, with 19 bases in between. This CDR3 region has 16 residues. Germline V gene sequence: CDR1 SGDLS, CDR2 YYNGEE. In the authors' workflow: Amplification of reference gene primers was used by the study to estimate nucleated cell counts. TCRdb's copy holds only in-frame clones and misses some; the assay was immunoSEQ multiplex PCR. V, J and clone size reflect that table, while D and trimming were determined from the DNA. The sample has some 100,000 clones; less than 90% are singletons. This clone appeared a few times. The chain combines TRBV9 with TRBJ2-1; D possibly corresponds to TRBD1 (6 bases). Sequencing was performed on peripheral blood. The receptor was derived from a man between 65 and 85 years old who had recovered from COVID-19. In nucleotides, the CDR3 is TGTGCCAGCAGCCCAGAGGGGCTAGCAGGGGACAATGAGCAGTTCTTC. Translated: CASSPEGLAGDNEQFF.